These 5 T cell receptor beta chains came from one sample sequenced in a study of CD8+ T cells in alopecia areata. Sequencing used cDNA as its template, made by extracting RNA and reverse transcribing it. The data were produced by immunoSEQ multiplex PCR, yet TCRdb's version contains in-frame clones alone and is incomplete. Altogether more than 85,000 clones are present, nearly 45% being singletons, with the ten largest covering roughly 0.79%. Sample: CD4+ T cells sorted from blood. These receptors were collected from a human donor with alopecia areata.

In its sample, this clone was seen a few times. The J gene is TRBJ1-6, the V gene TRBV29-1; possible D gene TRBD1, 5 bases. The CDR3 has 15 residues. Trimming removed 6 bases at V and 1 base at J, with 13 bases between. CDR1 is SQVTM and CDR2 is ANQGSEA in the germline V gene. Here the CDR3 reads CSVNYDSSYNSPLHF. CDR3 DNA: TGCAGCGTGAATTACGACAGTTCCTATAATTCACCCCTCCACTTT.

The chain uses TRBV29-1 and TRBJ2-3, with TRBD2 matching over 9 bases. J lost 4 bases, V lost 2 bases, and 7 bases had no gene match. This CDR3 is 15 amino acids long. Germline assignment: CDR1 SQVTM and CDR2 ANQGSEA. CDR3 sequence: CSVELLAGVSDTQYF. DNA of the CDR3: TGCAGCGTTGAATTGTTAGCGGGGGTCTCAGATACGCAGTATTTT.

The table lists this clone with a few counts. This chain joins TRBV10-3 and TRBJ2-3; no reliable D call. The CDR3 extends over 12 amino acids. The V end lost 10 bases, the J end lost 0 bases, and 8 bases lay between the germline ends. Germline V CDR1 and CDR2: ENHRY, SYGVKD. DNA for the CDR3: TGTGCCACCGGGCAGAGCACAGATACGCAGTATTTT. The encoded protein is CATGQSTDTQYF.

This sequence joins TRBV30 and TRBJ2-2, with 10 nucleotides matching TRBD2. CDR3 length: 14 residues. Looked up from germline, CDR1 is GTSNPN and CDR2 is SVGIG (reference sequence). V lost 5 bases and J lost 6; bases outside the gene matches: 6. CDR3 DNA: TGTGCCTGGGAGACCGGGACTAGCGCCGGGGAGCTGTTTTTT. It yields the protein CAWETGTSAGELFF.

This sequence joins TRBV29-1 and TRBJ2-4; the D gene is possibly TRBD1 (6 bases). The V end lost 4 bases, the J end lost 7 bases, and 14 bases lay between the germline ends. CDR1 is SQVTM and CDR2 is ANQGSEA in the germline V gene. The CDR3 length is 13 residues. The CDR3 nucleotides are TGCAGCGTTGGTGACAGGACCTCTAACATTCAGTACTTC. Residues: CSVGDRTSNIQYF.